The rows below give T cell receptor beta chains drawn from one sample of a study of blood T cell repertoires in COVID-19. Only in-frame clones appear in the TCRdb table, and some are missing; sequencing was by immunoSEQ multiplex PCR. The data hold about 180,000 clones, with less than 90% observed a single time. The material sequenced was peripheral blood. The source of these receptors is an older man with active or convalescent COVID-19. CDR3s include the opening cysteine and the closing phenylalanine or tryptophan.

j_call v_call cdr3_aa
TRBJ2-1 TRBV6-5 CASSRGLYNEQFF
TRBJ1-1 TRBV18 CASSGDRASEAFF
TRBJ1-1 TRBV3-1/TRBV3-2 CASSQKGPGENTEAFF
TRBJ2-1 TRBV7-2 CASSFGGSGRGEQFF
TRBJ2-1 TRBV9 CASSVDPSGIPNEQFF
TRBJ1-1 TRBV29-1 CSVGQRGPTNTEAFF
TRBJ2-3 TRBV7-3 CASSLWGRYGTDTQYF
TRBJ2-7 TRBV7-9 CASSGRGTGFYEQYF
TRBJ2-4 TRBV7-9 CASSSKQARAKNIQYF
TRBJ2-7 TRBV30 CAWKTGPQSYEQYF